This T cell receptor beta chain was recorded in a study of cytotoxic CD8 clonotypes in ibrutinib-treated CLL. Findings and limits, study-wide: Contraction or stability on treatment characterized the public clonotypes, which were uncommon. Sampling schedules were unmatched across sustained-remission and progressing patients.

In regard to this clone: The antigen is undetermined.

Genomic DNA (about 2 micrograms) was obtained from cryopreserved PBMCs for construction of TCR beta libraries. Data came from immunoSEQ multiplex PCR; TCRdb stores just in-frame clones and leaves some out. The data hold 130,000 or so clones, with about 72% observed a single time. This sample comprised PBMCs, obtained after 12 months of ibrutinib treatment. This TCR was sampled from a human donor with chronic lymphocytic leukemia.

CDR3 bases: TGTGCCAGCAGTGTATACCCCGGGAGAGCAACTAATGAAAAACTGTTTTTT. It codes for CASSVYPGRATNEKLFF. V and J are TRBV2 and TRBJ1-4; D unresolved. The germline CDR1 and CDR2 sequences are SNHLY and FYNNEI. This CDR3 has 17 residues. The V gene lost 4 bases and the J gene lost 0 bases, with 15 bases spanning the gap.